These T cell receptor beta chains were read from a single sample in a study of circulating tumor DNA in untreated peripheral T-cell lymphoma. Sequenced by immunoSEQ multiplex PCR; TCRdb stores in-frame clones only, minus some. The repertoire has around 2,500 clones, 60% to 65% of them found once; the top ten carry approximately 8.1%. What was sequenced was tumor tissue. All receptors derive from a human donor with peripheral T-cell lymphoma. CDR3s include the opening cysteine and the closing phenylalanine or tryptophan. The D gene is left open where the match is weak. Not all rows give a size; the values are once, few, many and, for expanded clones, a class.

j_gene: TRBJ2-1
v_gene: TRBV11-3
abundance: -
d_gene: -
CDR3nt: TGTGCCAGCAGCTTATCAGACAGCGCTTCGAGCTCCTACAATGAGCAGTTCTTC
CDR3aa: CASSLSDSASSSYNEQFF

j_gene: TRBJ2-6
v_gene: TRBV19
abundance: -
d_gene: -
CDR3nt: TGTGCCAGTAGTATGGGTAGTGGGGCCAACGTCCTGACTTTC
CDR3aa: CASSMGSGANVLTF

j_gene: TRBJ1-2
v_gene: TRBV5-1
abundance: -
d_gene: TRBD1
CDR3nt: TGCGCCAGCAGCTTTAACACAGGGGAGGATGGCTACACCTTC
CDR3aa: CASSFNTGEDGYTF

j_gene: TRBJ1-1
v_gene: TRBV5-1
abundance: -
d_gene: -
CDR3nt: TGCGCCAGCAGCTTGGCCAGGGGAGGCACTGAAGCTTTCTTT
CDR3aa: CASSLARGGTEAFF

j_gene: TRBJ2-2
v_gene: TRBV19
abundance: -
d_gene: -
CDR3nt: TGTGCCAGTACCCTCGGAGCAACCGGGGAGCTGTTTTTT
CDR3aa: CASTLGATGELFF

j_gene: TRBJ1-1
v_gene: TRBV14
abundance: -
d_gene: -
CDR3nt: TGTGCCAGCAGCCCCCGACCGACAGGTCTGAACACTGAAGCTTTCTTT
CDR3aa: CASSPRPTGLNTEAFF

j_gene: TRBJ2-5
v_gene: TRBV19
abundance: once
d_gene: TRBD1
CDR3nt: TGTGCCAGTACCCCCGACAGGGTACAAGAGACCCAGTACTTC
CDR3aa: CASTPDRVQETQYF

j_gene: TRBJ1-3
v_gene: TRBV19
abundance: -
d_gene: -
CDR3nt: TGTGCCAGTACCAAACCGGAGGCGGTGGGAAACACCATATATTTT
CDR3aa: CASTKPEAVGNTIYF

j_gene: TRBJ1-6
v_gene: TRBV6-8
abundance: few
d_gene: TRBD1
CDR3nt: TGTGCCAGATCAGACAGGGCTGATTCACCCCTCCACTTT
CDR3aa: CARSDRADSPLHF

j_gene: TRBJ1-6
v_gene: TRBV19
abundance: -
d_gene: TRBD1
CDR3nt: TGTGCCAGTTCGGACAGGGCGTATAATTCACCCCTCCACTTT
CDR3aa: CASSDRAYNSPLHF

j_gene: TRBJ2-1
v_gene: TRBV25-1
abundance: -
d_gene: TRBD2
CDR3nt: TGTGCCAGCAGTTCTCTAGCGGGGGGGCTCAATGAGCAGTTCTTC
CDR3aa: CASSSLAGGLNEQFF

j_gene: TRBJ1-1
v_gene: TRBV30
abundance: -
d_gene: -
CDR3nt: TGTGCCTGGAGTGCCCTCGGTACTGAAGCTTTCTTT
CDR3aa: CAWSALGTEAFF

j_gene: TRBJ2-7
v_gene: TRBV12-5
abundance: once
d_gene: TRBD2
CDR3nt: TGTGCCAGCTCCCCTCACAGTCTGTCGGGTGGGGGGGTTTACGAGCAGTACTTC
CDR3aa: CASSPHSLSGGGVYEQYF

j_gene: TRBJ1-2
v_gene: TRBV6-8
abundance: few
d_gene: -
CDR3nt: TGTGCCAGCAGAAATACGGGACTATCCCATGGCTACACCTTC
CDR3aa: CASRNTGLSHGYTF

j_gene: TRBJ1-3
v_gene: TRBV12-5
abundance: -
d_gene: TRBD1
CDR3nt: TGTGCTAGTGGGGACAGGGAGGAGGTTGGAAACACCATATATTTT
CDR3aa: CASGDREEVGNTIYF

j_gene: TRBJ1-1
v_gene: TRBV19
abundance: -
d_gene: -
CDR3nt: TGTGCCAGTGAGGACCGTCAGAACACTGAAGCTTTCTTT
CDR3aa: CASEDRQNTEAFF

j_gene: TRBJ1-1
v_gene: TRBV4-1
abundance: -
d_gene: -
CDR3nt: TGCGCCAGCAGCGTACCCGGACCGCGGAACACTGAAGCTTTCTTT
CDR3aa: CASSVPGPRNTEAFF

j_gene: TRBJ1-1
v_gene: TRBV19
abundance: -
d_gene: TRBD1
CDR3nt: TGTGCCAGTACGCTGACCGGGACAGGGTCGAACACTGAAGCTTTCTTT
CDR3aa: CASTLTGTGSNTEAFF

j_gene: TRBJ2-5
v_gene: TRBV14
abundance: -
d_gene: -
CDR3nt: TGTGCCAGCAGCCAGCGCTGGGTCCAAGAGACCCAGTACTTC
CDR3aa: CASSQRWVQETQYF

j_gene: TRBJ2-3
v_gene: TRBV6-8
abundance: medium-sized
d_gene: -
CDR3nt: TGTGCCAGCAGTTACTCGAGCACAGATACGCAGTATTTT
CDR3aa: CASSYSSTDTQYF

j_gene: TRBJ1-1
v_gene: TRBV1
abundance: few
d_gene: -
CDR3nt: TGCGCCAGCAGCCAAGAGACAGGGGGCACGAACACTGAAGCTTTCTTT
CDR3aa: CASSQETGGTNTEAFF

j_gene: TRBJ1-1
v_gene: TRBV6-8
abundance: few
d_gene: -
CDR3nt: TGTGCCAGCAGTTACAGGGGCGATACTGAAGCTTTCTTT
CDR3aa: CASSYRGDTEAFF

j_gene: TRBJ2-7
v_gene: TRBV6-8
abundance: -
d_gene: -
CDR3nt: TGTGCCAGCAGCATCGACGGGACAGCGGGCTACGAGCAGTACTTC
CDR3aa: CASSIDGTAGYEQYF

j_gene: TRBJ2-1
v_gene: TRBV28
abundance: medium-sized
d_gene: -
CDR3nt: TGTGCCAGCAGTTTCGAGATTGCCTACAATGAGCAGTTCTTC
CDR3aa: CASSFEIAYNEQFF

j_gene: TRBJ2-7
v_gene: TRBV11-3
abundance: -
d_gene: -
CDR3nt: TGTGCCAGCAGCCCAGGGGCAGGGGTACCCGAGCAGTACTTC
CDR3aa: CASSPGAGVPEQYF

j_gene: TRBJ2-1
v_gene: TRBV7-5
abundance: -
d_gene: -
CDR3nt: TGTGCCAGCAGCTCCCGGACTAGCGGGGCGAGAACCAATGAGCAGTTCTTC
CDR3aa: CASSSRTSGARTNEQFF

j_gene: TRBJ1-2
v_gene: TRBV6-8
abundance: few
d_gene: -
CDR3nt: TGTGCCAGCAGTTACGCCGGGGACGATGGCTACACCTTC
CDR3aa: CASSYAGDDGYTF

j_gene: TRBJ2-3
v_gene: TRBV5-1
abundance: -
d_gene: -
CDR3nt: TGCGCCAGCAGCTTGGCGGTGCAGACAGATACGCAGTATTTT
CDR3aa: CASSLAVQTDTQYF